What follows are 28 T cell receptor beta chains derived from one specimen sequenced in a study of T cell responses to AZD1222 COVID-19 vaccine. Generated by immunoSEQ multiplex PCR, the TCRdb table keeps only in-frame clones and is missing some. The sample has 130,000 to 150,000 clones, over 85% seen once; the top ten hold approximately 1.5%. Sample: peripheral blood, taken on day 0 of AZD1222 vaccination. The source of these receptors is an adult in good health.

This chain uses TRBV29-1 with TRBJ2-3; D may correspond to TRBD1 or TRBD2 (6 bases each). Trimming pared 3 bases from V and 0 bases from J, leaving 10 bases between. The CDR3 has 14 residues. Germline V gene sequence: CDR1 SQVTM, CDR2 ANQGSEA. The CDR3 coding sequence is TGCAGCGTTGATCGGGGGCTCAGCACAGATACGCAGTATTTT. Amino acid sequence: CSVDRGLSTDTQYF.

The chain recombines TRBV11-3 with TRBJ2-7, with 7 bases identical to TRBD2. The CDR3 has 13 amino acids. Germline values: CDR1 SGHNT, CDR2 YENEEA. V was pared by 3 bases and J by 4 bases, with 3 bases of the junction left unmatched. The CDR3 DNA is TGTGCCAGCAGCTTTGGGCGGGAGTACGAGCAGTACTTC. As protein: CASSFGREYEQYF.

This chain links TRBV4-1 with TRBJ1-2; the match to TRBD1 covers 11 bases. Trimming cost V 3 bases and J 2 bases; bases outside gene matches: 11. CDR1 is MGHRA and CDR2 is YSYEKL in the germline V gene. The CDR3 length is 18 residues. Here the CDR3 reads CASSHSSGTGGANYGYTF. The CDR3 nucleotides are TGCGCCAGCAGCCACTCCTCGGGGACAGGGGGAGCCAACTATGGCTACACCTTC.

The chain links TRBV5-1 to TRBJ2-3; D unclear. There are 17 residues in the CDR3. CDR1 is SGHRS and CDR2 is YFSETQ in the germline V gene. V was pared by 3 bases and J by 0 bases, with 17 bases between. DNA of the CDR3: TGCGCCAGCAGCTCTCCCCCTTGGGATTCTAGCACAGATACGCAGTATTTT. Its translation is CASSSPPWDSSTDTQYF.

The chain recombines TRBV25-1 with TRBJ2-5, with D maybe TRBD1 (5 bases). Germline V gene sequence: CDR1 MGHDK, CDR2 SYGVNS. The CDR3 is 13 amino acids. Trimming removed 5 bases from V and 5 bases from J, with 12 bases in between. For the CDR3, the DNA is TGTGCCAGCAGTTTCCTGGCAGGGGAGACCCAGTACTTC. Translation gives CASSFLAGETQYF. Filled out from reference TRBV25-1 and TRBJ2-5, the complete variable domain reads EADIYQTPRYLVIGTGKKITLECSQTMGHDKMYWYQQDPGMELHLIHYSYGVNSTEKGDLSSESTVSRIRTEHFPLTLESARPSHTSQYLCASSFLAGETQYFGPGTRLLVL.

In regard to this clone: Other DNA sequences in the sample encode the same CDR3. V and J are TRBV5-1 and TRBJ2-5; 7 positions agree with TRBD1. This CDR3 is built from 13 residues. Germline CDR1 SGHRS, CDR2 YFSETQ. With 4 bases clipped from V and 5 bases from J, the junction kept 5 bases outside the gene matches. CDR3 loop: CASSPDRRETQYF. The CDR3 DNA reads TGCGCCAGCAGCCCGGACAGGAGGGAGACCCAGTACTTC. The full variable domain, rest sourced from reference TRBV5-1 and TRBJ2-5, is KAGVTQTPRYLIKTRGQQVTLSCSPISGHRSVSWYQQTPGQGLQFLFEYFSETQRNKGNFPGRFSGRQFSNSRSEMNVSTLELGDSALYLCASSPDRRETQYFGPGTRLLVL.

The chain carries TRBV29-1 and TRBJ2-5, with 12 nucleotides matching TRBD2. CDR1 is SQVTM, CDR2 ANQGSEA, per germline. V shed 7 bases and J 4 bases; nucleotides not matched to a gene: 4. This CDR3 region has 13 residues. This CDR3 reads CSALGLAGETQYF. The CDR3 coding sequence is TGCAGCGCATTGGGACTAGCGGGAGAGACCCAGTACTTC.

The chain links TRBV18 to TRBJ1-1; 11 positions match TRBD1. The ends lost 2 bases at V and 7 bases at J; junction bases unmatched: 9. CDR1 is KGHSH, CDR2 LQKENI, per germline. The CDR3 spans 16 residues. The CDR3 spells CASSPVGQGALDEAFF. The CDR3 DNA reads TGTGCCAGCTCACCAGTAGGACAGGGGGCATTGGATGAAGCTTTCTTT.

The count of this clone is one. The chain employs TRBV24-1 and TRBJ2-3; D is unclear. Germline V gene data show CDR1 as KGHDR and CDR2 as SFDVKD. The CDR3 is 15 amino acids. V was pared by 0 bases and J by 5 bases, with 11 bases between. The CDR3 protein is CATSDLGSPRDTQYF. The CDR3 coding sequence is TGTGCCACCAGTGATTTGGGCAGCCCGAGAGATACGCAGTATTTT.

V usage is TRBV24-1 and J usage is TRBJ2-1; D possibly corresponds to TRBD2 (5 bases). The V end was cut by 4 bases, the J end by 6 bases, with 9 bases between. The CDR3 spans 13 residues. Germline CDR1 and CDR2: KGHDR and SFDVKD. The CDR3 here is CATSDSGINEQFF. In DNA, the CDR3 is TGTGCCACCAGTGACTCCGGGATCAATGAGCAGTTCTTC.

The CDR3 here is CASSSRGLHETEAFF. CDR3 nucleotides: TGTGCCAGCAGTTCGAGAGGACTACATGAGACTGAAGCTTTCTTT. The chain couples TRBV27 to TRBJ1-1, with unresolved D. The CDR3 length is 15 residues. The germline V and J ends were trimmed by 4 bases and 5 bases, with 17 bases remaining between them. Germline CDR1 is MNHEY and CDR2 is SMNVEV (reference sequence).

V usage is TRBV7-9 and J usage is TRBJ2-1; perhaps TRBD2 as D (6 bases). CDR1 and CDR2 from the germline V gene are SEHNR and FQNEAQ (reference sequence). Trimming pared 0 bases from V and 14 bases from J, leaving 8 bases between. This CDR3 has 11 residues. This chain's CDR3 is CASSLAGGEFF. CDR3 nucleotides: TGTGCCAGCAGCTTAGCCGGAGGGGAGTTCTTC. Full variable domain (rest looked up from reference TRBV7-9 and TRBJ2-1): DTGVSQNPRHKITKRGQNVTFRCDPISEHNRLYWYRQTLGQGPEFLTYFQNEAQLEKSRLLSDRFSAERPKGSFSTLEIQRTEQGDSAMYLCASSLAGGEFFGPGTRLTVL.

V gene TRBV9 combines with J gene TRBJ2-2; D is perhaps TRBD1 (5 bases). Trimming took 4 bases from V and 4 from J, leaving 11 bases between them. Germline assignment: CDR1 SGDLS and CDR2 YYNGEE. This CDR3 comprises 14 residues. CDR3 region: CASSPWGSTGELFF. The CDR3 nucleotides read TGTGCCAGCAGCCCCTGGGGCAGCACCGGGGAGCTGTTTTTT.

This chain uses TRBV5-1 with TRBJ2-7; D is perhaps TRBD2 (6 bases). Germline loops: CDR1 SGHRS, CDR2 YFSETQ. Trimming removed 6 bases from V and 1 base from J, with 14 bases in between. This CDR3 contains 14 residues. This CDR3 is CASTLTAGSYEQYF. As DNA, the CDR3 is TGCGCCAGCACTTTGACGGCGGGGTCCTACGAGCAGTACTTC. The full variable domain, in which reference TRBV5-1 and TRBJ2-7 provide the parts outside the CDR3, is KAGVTQTPRYLIKTRGQQVTLSCSPISGHRSVSWYQQTPGQGLQFLFEYFSETQRNKGNFPGRFSGRQFSNSRSEMNVSTLELGDSALYLCASTLTAGSYEQYFGPGTRLTVT.

The genes are TRBV7-2 and TRBJ2-1; no clear D gene. Deletions cut 2 bases from V and 9 bases from J, with 11 bases between. CDR1 and CDR2 from the germline V gene are SGHTA and FQGNSA. There are 13 residues in the CDR3. DNA of the CDR3: TGTGCCAGCAGCTTAAATAGGCGAGGTGAGCAGTTCTTC. This gives the protein CASSLNRRGEQFF.

The CDR3 loop reads CASSPGLAGGKYTGELFF. The CDR3 region has the DNA TGTGCCAGCAGTCCGGGACTAGCGGGAGGGAAGTACACCGGGGAGCTGTTTTTT. The rearrangement joins TRBV6-6 to TRBJ2-2; 16 bases align to TRBD2. V lost 5 bases to trimming and J lost 3 bases; unmatched junction nucleotides: 6. The germline gives CDR1 MNHNY, CDR2 SVGAGI (reference sequence). CDR3 size: 18 residues.

The V call is TRBV19, the J call TRBJ2-2; TRBD2 aligns across 13 bases. Germline CDR1 LNHDA, CDR2 SQIVND (reference sequence). J gave up 5 bases and V 10 bases, and 10 bases lay outside the gene matches. This CDR3 contains 16 residues. The CDR3 region has the DNA TGTGCCACCATCGGACTAGCGGGAGTGGGGACCGGGGAGCTGTTTTTT. Translation: CATIGLAGVGTGELFF.

The chain uses TRBV28 and TRBJ2-7, with D perhaps TRBD1 or TRBD2 (6 bases each). The CDR3 is made up of 14 amino acids. Trimming removed 3 bases at V and 6 bases at J, with 15 bases between. Germline assignment: CDR1 MDHEN and CDR2 SYDVKM. The DNA for the CDR3 is TGTGCCAGCAGTTTGCCAGGGGACTTAATCGAGCAGTACTTC. Translation gives CASSLPGDLIEQYF.

The chain links TRBV19 to TRBJ1-2, with TRBD1 matching over 7 bases. The trim removed 5 bases at V and 0 bases at J, leaving 9 bases unmatched. CDR1 and CDR2 from the germline V gene are LNHDA and SQIVND (reference sequence). CDR3 length: 16 amino acids. CDR3 nucleotide sequence: TGTGCCAGTAGTCTCGGACAGGACCGAGCTAACTATGGCTACACCTTC. Translating it yields CASSLGQDRANYGYTF. Full variable domain (outside the CDR3, taken from reference TRBV19 and TRBJ1-2): DGGITQSPKYLFRKEGQNVTLSCEQNLNHDAMYWYRQDPGQGLRLIYYSQIVNDFQKGDIAEGYSVSREKKESFPLTVTSAQKNPTAFYLCASSLGQDRANYGYTFGSGTRLTVV.

The chain has TRBV11-2 and TRBJ1-6; 9 bases are a match to TRBD1. With 5 bases clipped from V and 7 bases from J, the junction kept 9 bases outside the gene matches. Looked up from germline, CDR1 is SGHAT and CDR2 is FQNNGV. The CDR3 is made up of 16 amino acids. The CDR3 nucleotides read TGTGCCAGCAGCCCTAGGTGGACAGGGGAGAATTCACCCCTCCACTTT. Protein sequence: CASSPRWTGENSPLHF.

The rearrangement joins TRBV21-1 to TRBJ1-2. TRBV21-1 is a documented pseudogene. CDR3 size: 14 residues. This CDR3 is CASSTGGQGDGYTF. The CDR3 region has the DNA TGTGCCAGCAGCACGGGGGGGCAGGGGGACGGCTACACCTTC.

CDR3 bases: TGTGCCAGTAGGATGGGGGAGAACTATGGCTACACCTTC. Protein sequence: CASRMGENYGYTF. The chain carries TRBV19 and TRBJ1-2; D might be TRBD1 (5 bases). Deletions cut 6 bases from V and 2 bases from J, with 10 bases between. This CDR3 is 13 amino acids long. Germline lookup yields CDR1 LNHDA and CDR2 SQIVND (reference sequence).

This clone appeared once. This chain uses TRBV7-9 with TRBJ2-2; D may correspond to TRBD1 or TRBD2 (5 bases each). V was cut by 5 bases and J by 4 bases, with 14 bases left in between. Per germline, CDR1 SEHNR and CDR2 FQNEAQ (reference sequence). The CDR3 totals 15 residues. CDR3 coding DNA: TGTGCCAGCAGCCTGGGACCTAGACGCACCGGGGAGCTGTTTTTT. Its protein product is CASSLGPRRTGELFF.

The CDR3 DNA follows: TGCGCCAGCAGCCAACCCAGGAGGAACACTGAAGCTTTCTTT. Its protein product is CASSQPRRNTEAFF. V usage is TRBV4-1 and J usage is TRBJ1-1; D not certain. This CDR3 contains 14 residues. Trimming cost V 2 bases and J 1 base, with 8 bases left between them. Per the germline V gene, CDR1 is MGHRA and CDR2 is YSYEKL.

V is TRBV15 and J is TRBJ2-5; D is uncertain. From germline, CDR1 is LNHNV and CDR2 YYDKDF (reference sequence). The V and J ends lost 7 bases and 2 bases respectively, with 11 bases between them. The CDR3 has 13 amino acids. CDR3 DNA: TGTGCCACCACAGCCAACGTACAAGAGACCCAGTACTTC. Residues: CATTANVQETQYF.

J is TRBJ1-2 and V is TRBV6-1, with D unclear. The germline gives CDR1 MNHNS, CDR2 SASEGT. The germline V and J ends were trimmed by 5 bases and 6 bases, with 7 bases remaining between them. This CDR3 is built from 11 residues. CDR3 sequence: CASSIRDGYTF. The CDR3 bases are TGTGCCAGCAGTATAAGAGATGGCTACACCTTC.

The chain is built from TRBV5-1 and TRBJ1-1; D uncertain. Per germline, CDR1 SGHRS and CDR2 YFSETQ. V was pared by 0 bases and J by 1 base, with 10 bases between. CDR3 length: 15 amino acids. DNA for the CDR3: TGCGCCAGCAGCTTGGTTGGCGTTCGGAACACTGAAGCTTTCTTT. It specifies CASSLVGVRNTEAFF.

V gene TRBV27 combines with J gene TRBJ2-1, with D hard to call. V shed 3 bases and J shed 0 bases, with 6 bases lying between them. Germline-derived CDR1 and CDR2 are MNHEY and SMNVEV (reference sequence). The CDR3 length is 14 residues. The CDR3 DNA reads as TGTGCCAGCAGTTTTGGCGGCTCCTACAATGAGCAGTTCTTC. Amino acid sequence: CASSFGGSYNEQFF.